One sample yielded the 32 T cell receptor beta chains listed below, sequenced in a study of CD8 T cells in ankylosing spondylitis. No cognate antigen is known for these TCRs. Findings and limits, study-wide: What appeared characteristic of ankylosing spondylitis blood was a TCR beta motif of 7 or 8 highly homologous variants.

MiXCR, applied by TCRdb to the 5' RACE reads, yields one record per CDR3 protein. This table holds approximately 540,000 distinct CDR3 sequences, roughly 13% found once. The material sequenced was blood, either unsorted or a sorted T cell fraction (not recorded which). The source is a male donor with ankylosing spondylitis.

The chain links TRBV9 to TRBJ1-4; perhaps TRBD1 as D (6 bases). Trimming took off 0 bases at V and 0 bases at J, with 21 bases between the two ends. The germline V gene has CDR1 SGDLS and CDR2 YYNGEE. The CDR3 sequence is 20 residues long. CDR3 nucleotide sequence: TGTGCCAGCAGCGTAGAACCCCTGGGGGCCTGGATAACAACTAATGAAAAACTGTTTTTT. It yields the protein CASSVEPLGAWITTNEKLFF.

The chain couples TRBV12-3 or TRBV12-4 to TRBJ2-2; TRBD1 or TRBD2 may be the D gene (5 bases each). Trimming cost V 11 bases and J 3 bases, with 28 bases left between them. CDR3 length equals 18 residues. The CDR3 DNA sequence: TGTGCCTGCTGTTTACCCTCTTTCCGCGAGGGGCACACCGGGGAGCTGTTTTTT. This sequence encodes CACCLPSFREGHTGELFF.

This clonotype was detected only a few times. The rearrangement joins TRBV5-1 to TRBJ2-5; TRBD1 is a possible D gene (6 bases). The CDR3 covers 13 residues. Trimming removed 6 bases at V and 5 bases at J, with 14 bases between. In germline, CDR1 is SGHRS, CDR2 YFSETQ. In nucleotides, the CDR3 is TGCGCCAGCATAGGACAGACTCGGGAGACCCAGTACTTC. Amino acid sequence: CASIGQTRETQYF.

This clonotype was observed a handful of times. It may be a read error: a sequence one base away is much more abundant. This chain uses TRBV5-1 with TRBJ2-2; no definite D call. This CDR3 is 13 amino acids long. V lost 0 bases to trimming and J lost 4 bases, with 4 bases between them. The germline V gene encodes CDR1 SGHRS and CDR2 YFSETQ. The DNA of the CDR3 is TGCGCCAGCAGCTTGGAAGTCACCGGGGAGCTGTTTTTT. Protein product: CASSLEVTGELFF.

The chain joins TRBV20-1 to TRBJ1-1, with D hard to call. This CDR3 contains 10 residues. Germline V gene sequence: CDR1 DFQATT, CDR2 SNEGSKA (reference sequence). The V end lost 7 bases, the J end lost 3 bases, and 6 bases lay between the germline ends. CDR3 loop: CSGDYTEAFF. The CDR3 DNA reads TGCAGTGGGGATTACACTGAAGCTTTCTTT.

This clonotype was seen only a few times. The V and J genes are TRBV5-1 and TRBJ1-4; D is perhaps TRBD1 (5 bases). The CDR3 is 13 amino acids. V lost 4 bases and J 8 bases, leaving 12 bases between the germline ends. The germline gives CDR1 SGHRS, CDR2 YFSETQ. The CDR3 DNA reads as TGCGCCAGCAGCCCCGGGGACCGGGAAAAACTGTTTTTT. Translated: CASSPGDREKLFF.

This clonotype was counted a few times. The CDR3 region is CASSEQGFVANEQFF. Written as DNA, the CDR3 is TGTGCCAGCAGTGAACAGGGTTTTGTAGCGAATGAGCAGTTCTTC. J is TRBJ2-1 and V is TRBV2; D may be TRBD1 or TRBD2 (5 bases each). V gave up 2 bases and J gave up 7 bases, with 15 bases separating them. The CDR3 consists of 15 residues. Germline assignment: CDR1 SNHLY and CDR2 FYNNEI.

V and J are TRBV7-9 and TRBJ2-1; the D is unclear. V dropped 3 bases and J dropped 4 bases, with 10 bases sitting between them. The CDR3 has 14 residues. Looked up from germline, CDR1 is SEHNR and CDR2 is FQNEAQ (reference sequence). CDR3 region: CASSLGLRYNEQFF. Here the CDR3 DNA reads TGTGCCAGCAGCTTGGGCCTAAGGTACAATGAGCAGTTCTTC.

This clonotype has only a few counts. J is TRBJ1-3 and V is TRBV20-1; the D is unclear. Germline assignment: CDR1 DFQATT and CDR2 SNEGSKA (reference sequence). Trimming took 0 bases from V and 2 from J, leaving 11 bases between them. This CDR3 region has 15 residues. The CDR3 protein is CSARDRRGTGNTIYF. The CDR3 bases are TGCAGTGCTAGAGACCGTCGAGGAACTGGAAACACCATATATTTT.

This clonotype has ten or more counts. J is TRBJ2-3 and V is TRBV3-1; a possible D gene is TRBD2 (6 bases). Germline values: CDR1 LGHDT, CDR2 YNNKEL (reference sequence). This CDR3 is 16 amino acids long. Trimming stripped 1 base from V and 2 bases from J, with 13 bases between. CDR3 bases: TGTGCCAGCAGCCAAGGTCCAAGGGACTTCACAGATACGCAGTATTTT. Protein product: CASSQGPRDFTDTQYF.

The sample holds a few counts of this clonotype. V is TRBV10-3 and J is TRBJ1-2; 8 bases map to TRBD1. J lost 2 bases, V lost 10 bases, and 15 bases had no gene match. The germline CDR1 and CDR2 sequences are ENHRY and SYGVKD. The CDR3 is 16 amino acids. As DNA, the CDR3 is TGTGCCAGCCAACCGACAGGGGTTAGGGTAAACTATGGCTACACCTTC. Protein sequence: CASQPTGVRVNYGYTF.

This clonotype appeared many times. The chain couples TRBV3-1 to TRBJ1-3, with unresolved D. V shed 0 bases and J shed 2 bases, with 11 bases lying between them. This CDR3 contains 16 residues. Germline-derived CDR1 and CDR2 are LGHDT and YNNKEL (reference sequence). The CDR3 sequence is CASSQDGKGPGNTIYF. In DNA, the CDR3 is TGTGCCAGCAGCCAAGATGGGAAGGGCCCTGGAAACACCATATATTTT.

This clonotype occurred many times. The V gene is TRBV25-1, the J gene TRBJ2-7, with 7 bases aligning to TRBD2. With 5 bases clipped from V and 4 bases from J, the junction kept 14 bases outside the gene matches. The CDR3 consists of 16 residues. The germline V gene encodes CDR1 MGHDK and CDR2 SYGVNS. This CDR3 reads CASSQFLAGPIYEQYV. For the CDR3, the DNA is TGTGCCAGCAGTCAGTTTTTAGCGGGCCCTATTTACGAGCAGTACGTC.

This chain uses TRBV10-3 with TRBJ2-1; D perhaps matches TRBD2 (7 bases). The germline V gene has CDR1 ENHRY and CDR2 SYGVKD. The CDR3 loop spans 15 amino acids. The CDR3 DNA follows: TGTGCGGTGAAGGGGGGCGGGAGTGTAACCAATGAGCAGTTCTTC. Amino acid sequence: CAVKGGGSVTNEQFF.

The sample holds a few counts of this clonotype. This sequence joins TRBV5-6 and TRBJ2-3, with TRBD1 identical over 10 bases. Germline loops: CDR1 SGHDT, CDR2 YYEEEE. V lost 4 bases and J lost 7; bases outside the gene matches: 3. The CDR3 sequence is 13 residues long. The CDR3 loop reads CASSPGQGNTQYF. CDR3 bases: TGTGCCAGCAGCCCGGGACAGGGGAATACGCAGTATTTT.

This clonotype was counted many times. The chain uses TRBV12-3 or TRBV12-4 and TRBJ2-1; the D is unclear. Trimming cost V 0 bases and J 9 bases, with 6 bases left between them. The CDR3 loop spans 12 amino acids. Here the CDR3 reads CASSLAEGEQFF. CDR3 bases: TGTGCCAGCAGTTTAGCGGAAGGTGAGCAGTTCTTC.

The CDR3 nucleotides are TGCGCCAGCAGCTCGGGACTAGCGGGACTCGCCGGGGAGCTGTTTTTT. It codes for CASSSGLAGLAGELFF. The chain joins TRBV5-1 to TRBJ2-2; TRBD2 aligns across 13 bases. The CDR3 consists of 16 residues. CDR1 is SGHRS, CDR2 YFSETQ, per germline. V gave up 3 bases and J gave up 6 bases; unmatched junction bases: 5.

This clonotype was detected a few times. V gene TRBV2 combines with J gene TRBJ1-2; 8 nucleotides align to TRBD1. This CDR3 is 14 amino acids long. Germline CDR1 is SNHLY and CDR2 is FYNNEI. J was trimmed by 5 bases and V by 6 bases; bases with no gene match: 8. CDR3 residues: CASRRQGQAYGYTF. CDR3 bases: TGTGCCAGCAGACGACAGGGACAGGCTTATGGCTACACCTTC.

This clonotype was counted only a few times. The chain links TRBV20-1 to TRBJ2-7, with D possibly TRBD2 on 5 matching bases. Trimming removed 0 bases from V and 4 bases from J, with 13 bases in between. CDR3 length: 14 amino acids. The germline V gene has CDR1 DFQATT and CDR2 SNEGSKA (reference sequence). The CDR3 reads CSARDPTRGYEQYF. The CDR3, as DNA: TGCAGTGCTAGAGATCCTACCCGAGGGTACGAGCAGTACTTC.

This clonotype was detected only a few times. The chain carries TRBV10-2 and TRBJ2-7; 7 nucleotides match TRBD2. V was pared by 5 bases and J by 6 bases, with 10 bases of the junction left unmatched. The CDR3 is made up of 14 amino acids. The germline V gene encodes CDR1 WSHSY and CDR2 SAAADI. Here the CDR3 reads CASSPAGISIEQYV. CDR3 coding DNA: TGCGCCAGCAGTCCAGCGGGAATCTCTATCGAGCAGTACGTC.

This clonotype came up a few times. The chain employs TRBV3-1 and TRBJ1-6; perhaps TRBD1 as D (6 bases). This CDR3 has 14 residues. Deletions cut 0 bases from V and 10 bases from J, with 10 bases between. Germline CDR1 is LGHDT and CDR2 is YNNKEL (reference sequence). The CDR3: CASSQDEGGSPLHF. CDR3 nucleotides: TGTGCCAGCAGCCAAGATGAGGGGGGGTCACCCCTCCACTTT.

The gene calls are TRBV18 and TRBJ2-5; D call uncertain. The germline V gene has CDR1 KGHSH and CDR2 LQKENI. The CDR3 has 16 amino acids. V was shortened by 4 bases and J by 3 bases, with 18 bases between the two germline ends. In nucleotides, the CDR3 is TGTGCCAGCTCACGTAACGCGGCCAGCAACAAAGAGACCCAGTACTTC. The encoded protein is CASSRNAASNKETQYF.

This chain links TRBV10-1 with TRBJ1-5; D ambiguous. The CDR3 runs 15 residues. Trimming removed 2 bases from V and 0 bases from J, with 8 bases in between. Germline loops: CDR1 WNHNN, CDR2 SYGVQD (reference sequence). CDR3 sequence reads: CASSEGPYSNQPQHF. In DNA form, the CDR3 reads TGCGCCAGCAGTGAGGGACCATATAGCAATCAGCCCCAGCATTTT.

This rearrangement joins TRBV3-1 to TRBJ1-1; possibly TRBD1 for D (5 bases). This CDR3 is built from 11 residues. The germline V gene encodes CDR1 LGHDT and CDR2 YNNKEL (reference sequence). V lost 5 bases to trimming and J lost 8 bases, with 9 bases between them. CDR3 DNA sequence: TGTGCCAGCAGCTCGACAGAGGAAGCTTTCTTT. Protein product: CASSSTEEAFF.

The chain links TRBV7-2 to TRBJ2-1; D not certain. V lost 7 bases to trimming and J lost 8 bases, with 18 bases between them. This CDR3 spans 14 amino acids. Germline lookup yields CDR1 SGHTA and CDR2 FQGNSA. The CDR3 DNA sequence: TGTGCCAGCACCATGGGCCCGAATGGCCATGAGCAGTTCTTC. Its translation: CASTMGPNGHEQFF.

The chain couples TRBV12-3 or TRBV12-4 to TRBJ2-1, with 7 bases matching TRBD2. The CDR3 is 15 amino acids. Losses at the gene ends were 2 bases for V and 5 bases for J; bases not matched to a gene: 6. The CDR3 protein is CASSLIGGSHNEQFF. CDR3 in DNA: TGTGCCAGCAGTTTAATTGGCGGGAGCCACAATGAGCAGTTCTTC.

This clonotype has ten or more counts. V and J are TRBV10-2 and TRBJ2-7; D remains unclear. In germline, CDR1 is WSHSY, CDR2 SAAADI. V dropped 3 bases and J dropped 2 bases, with 8 bases sitting between them. The CDR3 runs to 13 residues. CDR3 sequence (DNA): TGCGCCAGCAGTGATATGGGCCCCTACGAGCAGTACTTC. It encodes CASSDMGPYEQYF.

In this sample, this clonotype turned up a few times. The J gene is TRBJ1-6, the V gene TRBV18, with D tentatively TRBD1 (5 bases). Trimming cost V 6 bases and J 13 bases, with 13 bases left between them. CDR1 and CDR2 from the germline V gene are KGHSH and LQKENI. This CDR3 region has 12 residues. The CDR3 region is CASSLEQGPLHF. The CDR3 nucleotides read TGTGCCAGCTCGTTGGAGCAGGGTCCCCTCCACTTT.

The chain combines TRBV20-1 with TRBJ1-4; D possibly corresponds to TRBD1 (6 bases). The CDR3 extends over 12 amino acids. The V end was cut by 3 bases, the J end by 7 bases, with 9 bases between. Germline CDR1 reads DFQATT; CDR2 reads SNEGSKA (reference sequence). The CDR3 DNA follows: TGCAGTGCTAGGGAAGGGGGTGAAAAACTGTTTTTT. Translated, it gives CSAREGGEKLFF.

This clonotype was detected only a few times. CDR3 protein: CASSYNVYGYTF. CDR3 coding DNA: TGTGCCAGCAGTTACAACGTCTATGGCTACACCTTC. The gene calls are TRBV6-2 or TRBV6-3 and TRBJ1-2; no clear D. V lost 2 bases, J lost 4 bases, and 5 bases lay in between. Germline-derived CDR1 and CDR2 are MNHEY and SVGEGT. The CDR3 sequence is 12 residues long.

This clonotype was observed a handful of times. V usage is TRBV11-2 and J usage is TRBJ2-1; a weak D match, TRBD2 (5 bases). Deletions cut 2 bases from V and 10 bases from J, with 12 bases between. CDR1 SGHAT and CDR2 FQNNGV come from the germline V gene. The CDR3 runs to 13 residues. The CDR3 DNA reads as TGTGCCAGCAGCTTACGGGATATGGGAGAGCAGTTCTTC. It specifies CASSLRDMGEQFF.

This clonotype is a singleton in its sample. The junction differs from germline at one of its ends, possibly a read error. The chain links TRBV12-3 or TRBV12-4 to TRBJ2-1; 7 nucleotides agree with TRBD1. The CDR3 consists of 14 residues. Written as DNA, the CDR3 is TGTGCCTGCAGTTTAGGCCAGGGGGTTATTGAGCAGTTCTTC. Protein: CACSLGQGVIEQFF.